One sample yielded the 23 T cell receptor beta chains listed below, sequenced in a study of regulatory T cells in long-lasting Graves disease. This sample's time point: newly diagnosed GD, antithyroid drugs for less than 3 months. Researchers made the TCR library from RNA that was extracted from PBMCs. Assembly of TCR beta libraries relied on iRepertoire HTBI primers together with Arm-PCR of CDR3 regions. Each CDR3 protein is one row after TCRdb ran MiXCR on the multiplex PCR reads. The sample lists about 620,000 distinct CDR3 sequences, 15% to 20% occurring once. The same specimen was also included in a second study, on T cells in Graves' hyperthyroidism and ophthalmopathy.

The sequenced sample was peripheral blood mononuclear cells (PBMCs), obtained at new diagnosis, from a patient treated with antithyroid drugs. The receptors here all came from a woman in her 30s with Graves disease.

This clonotype showed up many times. The V and J genes are TRBV7-9 and TRBJ1-1; D is unresolved. CDR3 length equals 12 residues. The germline V and J ends were trimmed by 5 bases and 10 bases, with 14 bases remaining between them. CDR1 is SEHNR and CDR2 is FQNEAQ in the germline V gene (reference sequence). The CDR3 region is CASSNPTKGAFF. As DNA, the CDR3 is TGTGCCAGCAGCAACCCCACGAAAGGAGCTTTCTTT.

Comment on this clonotype: Being one base from a much bigger clone, this may be a read error. The chain carries TRBV2 and TRBJ2-2, with 9 positions matching TRBD2. This CDR3 spans 14 amino acids. Germline V gene data show CDR1 as SNHLY and CDR2 as FYNNEI. The CDR3 is CASLTSGRTGELLF. DNA of the CDR3: TGTGCCAGTCTGACTAGCGGACGGACCGGGGAGCTGCTTTTT.

The sample holds many counts of this clonotype. J is TRBJ1-2 and V is TRBV12-3 or TRBV12-4; D unresolved. There are 11 residues in the CDR3. The V and J ends lost 6 bases and 8 bases respectively, with 10 bases between them. The CDR3 loop reads CASRAMGGYTF. For the CDR3, the DNA is TGTGCCAGCAGGGCGATGGGGGGCTACACCTTC.

This clonotype was found a few times. This chain uses TRBV29-1 with TRBJ2-3, with a possible D match to TRBD2 (5 bases). The V gene's germline CDR1 is SQVTM and CDR2 ANQGSEA. CDR3 length: 12 residues. V lost 2 bases to trimming and J lost 3 bases, with 6 bases between them. The CDR3 nucleotides read TGCAGCGTTGAAAGGGAGACAGATACGCAGTATTTT. It is translated as CSVERETDTQYF.

This clonotype was observed many times. This chain joins TRBV12-3 or TRBV12-4 and TRBJ1-1; D uncertain. CDR3 size: 13 residues. The ends were cut back, 5 bases at V and 6 bases at J, with 13 bases in the middle. The CDR3 reads CASSERTRPEAFF. Written as DNA, the CDR3 is TGTGCCAGCAGTGAAAGGACTCGACCTGAAGCTTTCTTT.

The gene calls are TRBV19 and TRBJ1-4; 10 positions agree with TRBD1. This CDR3 is built from 13 residues. From germline, CDR1 is LNHDA and CDR2 SQIVND (reference sequence). The ends lost 9 bases at V and 7 bases at J; junction bases unmatched: 5. CDR3 sequence: CASQGQGTEKLFF. The CDR3 coding sequence is TGTGCCAGCCAGGGACAGGGGACTGAAAAACTGTTTTTT.

The chain couples TRBV7-2 to TRBJ2-4, with D unclear. The J call may be mistaken, given a closer DNA end match to TRBJ1-2. The CDR3 spans 14 residues. The V gene's germline CDR1 is SGHTA and CDR2 FQGNSA. CDR3 protein: CASSPMTIGYGYTF. The CDR3 DNA reads TGTGCCAGCAGCCCAATGACGATCGGCTATGGCTACACCTTC.

This clonotype occurred many times. V gene TRBV7-9 combines with J gene TRBJ2-1, with TRBD2 identical over 7 bases. CDR1 SEHNR and CDR2 FQNEAQ come from the germline V gene (reference sequence). The CDR3 is 15 residues long. V trimming: 1 base; J trimming: 7 bases; junction bases outside the gene matches: 7. The CDR3 loop reads CASSLGVGRPNEQFF. The CDR3 bases are TGTGCCAGCAGCTTAGGCGTCGGGAGGCCAAATGAGCAGTTCTTC. Complete variable domain (other parts from reference TRBV7-9 and TRBJ2-1): DTGVSQNPRHKITKRGQNVTFRCDPISEHNRLYWYRQTLGQGPEFLTYFQNEAQLEKSRLLSDRFSAERPKGSFSTLEIQRTEQGDSAMYLCASSLGVGRPNEQFFGPGTRLTVL.

This clonotype was seen many times. V and J are TRBV7-3 and TRBJ2-1; maybe TRBD1 (5 bases). The CDR3 is 15 amino acids. Germline assignment: CDR1 SGHTA and CDR2 FQGTGA. Between the trimmed V and J ends, which lost 5 bases and 9 bases, there was a span of 20 bases. The CDR3 loop is CASSPRVAQYSEQFF. The DNA for the CDR3 is TGTGCCAGCAGCCCCAGGGTGGCTCAATATAGTGAGCAGTTCTTC.

A few counts support this clonotype. DNA for the CDR3: TGTGCCAGTAGCGGGCGAGGGGTTGGCAATCAGCCCCAGCATTTT. Amino acid sequence: CASSGRGVGNQPQHF. The chain links TRBV19 to TRBJ1-5, with TRBD1 as a possible D gene (5 bases). Looked up from germline, CDR1 is LNHDA and CDR2 is SQIVND (reference sequence). The CDR3 totals 15 residues. V was trimmed by 6 bases and J by 2 bases, leaving 14 bases between them.

This clonotype has just a few counts. The chain employs TRBV28 and TRBJ1-1, with D tentatively TRBD1 (6 bases). CDR1 and CDR2 (germline): MDHEN, SYDVKM. The ends were cut back, 9 bases at V and 9 bases at J, with 14 bases in the middle. The CDR3 consists of 11 residues. CDR3 amino acids: CASKTRGKAFF. The CDR3 coding sequence is TGTGCCAGTAAAACGAGGGGGAAAGCTTTCTTT. Variable domain in full (rest from reference TRBV28 and TRBJ1-1): DVKVTQSSRYLVKRTGEKVFLECVQDMDHENMFWYRQDPGLGLRLIYFSYDVKMKEKGDIPEGYSVSREKKERFSLILESASTNQTSMYLCASKTRGKAFFGQGTRLTVV.

This clonotype showed up many times. The chain employs TRBV10-3 and TRBJ1-2; D is unresolved. The CDR3 consists of 14 residues. Trimming removed 6 bases from V and 2 bases from J, with 13 bases in between. The germline CDR1 and CDR2 sequences are ENHRY and SYGVKD. The CDR3 spells CAISPEHQNYGYTF. Written as DNA, the CDR3 is TGTGCCATCAGCCCGGAGCACCAGAACTATGGCTACACCTTC.

This clonotype was detected many times. The chain employs TRBV28 and TRBJ1-5; D call uncertain. The CDR3 extends over 17 amino acids. CDR1 and CDR2 from the germline V gene are MDHEN and SYDVKM. The germline V and J ends were trimmed by 2 bases and 4 bases, with 18 bases remaining between them. CDR3 protein: CASSLRKVRHPNQPQHF. The CDR3 bases are TGTGCCAGCAGTTTAAGGAAAGTCAGGCACCCAAATCAGCCCCAGCATTTT. Together with reference TRBV28 and TRBJ1-5, the CDR3 gives the full variable domain: DVKVTQSSRYLVKRTGEKVFLECVQDMDHENMFWYRQDPGLGLRLIYFSYDVKMKEKGDIPEGYSVSREKKERFSLILESASTNQTSMYLCASSLRKVRHPNQPQHFGDGTRLSIL.

This clonotype was counted a few times. This chain links TRBV4-1 with TRBJ2-1; weak D call: TRBD2 (5 bases). V was clipped by 0 bases and J by 7 bases, with 10 bases between them. CDR1 is MGHRA and CDR2 is YSYEKL in the germline V gene. The CDR3 is made up of 14 amino acids. The CDR3 is CASSQDEGRNEQFF. In DNA, the CDR3 is TGCGCCAGCAGCCAAGACGAGGGCCGGAATGAGCAGTTCTTC.

The table lists this clonotype with a few counts. This CDR3 is CASDDLNTGELFF. In DNA, the CDR3 is TGTGCCAGCGACGACCTGAACACCGGGGAGCTGTTTTTT. The chain combines TRBV28 with TRBJ2-2; D uncertain. This CDR3 region has 13 residues. The germline V gene encodes CDR1 MDHEN and CDR2 SYDVKM. The V and J ends lost 8 bases and 1 base respectively, with 8 bases between them.

The chain links TRBV2 to TRBJ2-7, with TRBD2 identical over 8 bases. Germline V gene sequence: CDR1 SNHLY, CDR2 FYNNEI. The V and J ends lost 4 bases and 7 bases, in that order; junction bases with no gene match: 27. The CDR3 contains 20 residues. CDR3 in DNA: TGTGCCAGCAGTGGAAGGAAGGGCGGGAGGCAGCGGGTACTAGTAAGAGAGCAGTACTTC. Translating gives CASSGRKGGRQRVLVREQYF.

The chain has TRBV19 and TRBJ2-6, with no clear D. Trimming stripped 6 bases from V and 0 bases from J, with 9 bases between. Germline V gene data show CDR1 as LNHDA and CDR2 as SQIVND (reference sequence). The CDR3 runs to 15 residues. In nucleotides, the CDR3 is TGTGCCAGTAGGCATCAGAGCTCTGGGGCCAACGTCCTGACTTTC. Amino acids: CASRHQSSGANVLTF.

The chain links TRBV11-2 to TRBJ2-1; 11 nucleotides agree with TRBD2. Germline loops: CDR1 SGHAT, CDR2 FQNNGV. This CDR3 contains 15 residues. Trimming took 5 bases from V and 9 from J; bases not matched to a gene: 9. This chain's CDR3 is CASSPLAGAWGEQFF. The CDR3 coding sequence is TGTGCCAGCAGCCCACTAGCGGGAGCATGGGGTGAGCAGTTCTTC.

This clonotype turned up a few times. The V call is TRBV4-1, the J call TRBJ1-5; D is undetermined. This CDR3 region has 12 residues. Germline CDR1 reads MGHRA; CDR2 reads YSYEKL. Trimming left V 3 bases short and J 8 bases short, with 8 bases between. In DNA form, the CDR3 reads TGCGCCAGCAGCCACCCCGAGGAGCCCCAGCATTTT. Amino acid sequence: CASSHPEEPQHF.

This clonotype has a count of ten or more. The chain links TRBV11-2 to TRBJ2-3; 10 bases are shared with TRBD2. Trimming removed 1 base from V and 5 bases from J; junction bases left unmatched: 6. The germline V gene has CDR1 SGHAT and CDR2 FQNNGV. The CDR3 is 16 amino acids. CDR3 sequence: CASSLASGRVVDTQYF. CDR3 coding DNA: TGTGCCAGCAGCTTAGCTAGCGGGAGAGTGGTAGATACGCAGTATTTT.

This clonotype showed up many times. The chain's CDR3 is CATSRDQNEKLFF. DNA for the CDR3: TGTGCCACCAGCAGAGATCAGAATGAAAAACTGTTTTTT. The J gene is TRBJ1-4, the V gene TRBV15; unclear D gene. The CDR3 extends over 13 amino acids. V shed 0 bases and J shed 5 bases, with 4 bases lying between them. Germline V gene sequence: CDR1 LNHNV, CDR2 YYDKDF (reference sequence).

This clonotype was observed a handful of times. V is TRBV5-1 and J is TRBJ2-6; unclear D gene. The germline CDR1 and CDR2 sequences are SGHRS and YFSETQ. Between the trimmed V and J ends, which lost 4 bases and 2 bases, there was a span of 10 bases. CDR3 length: 15 amino acids. This CDR3 reads CASSTRVAGANVLTF. The CDR3 bases are TGCGCCAGCAGCACAAGGGTGGCTGGGGCCAACGTCCTGACTTTC.

The chain couples TRBV5-1 to TRBJ1-6, with D possibly being TRBD1 (5 bases). This CDR3 is 14 amino acids long. Trimming stripped 4 bases from V and 9 bases from J, with 14 bases between. Germline lookup yields CDR1 SGHRS and CDR2 YFSETQ. The CDR3 region is CASSPGTVGSPLHF. Here the CDR3 DNA reads TGCGCCAGCAGCCCCGGGACGGTGGGTTCACCCCTCCACTTT.